This is a list of T cell receptor beta chains from one sample in a study of OX40 agonist ivuxolimab in advanced cancers. Clones were sequenced by immunoSEQ multiplex PCR, and TCRdb holds only the in-frame ones, with some missing. Of roughly 75,000 clones listed, around 87% are singletons. Sequences were derived from CD4+ or CD8+ T cells sorted from blood, sampled in a trial of the OX40 agonist ivuxolimab. The receptor set was obtained from an adult with an advanced solid tumor such as melanoma, head and neck, liver or kidney cancer. Each CDR3 is given with its conserved first and last residue. D genes are given only for firm matches. Only part of the rows carry a size: once, few, many, or a class if the clone is expanded.

CDR3 length: 15
clone size: -
J gene: TRBJ2-7
V gene: TRBV4-3
D gene: TRBD2
CDR3 DNA: TGCGCCAGCAGCCCAGCGGGGCAGGGAACCTACGAGCAGTACTTC
CDR3 protein: CASSPAGQGTYEQYF

CDR3 length: 13
clone size: once
J gene: TRBJ1-5
V gene: TRBV5-6
D gene: -
CDR3 DNA: TGTGCCAGCAGCTTGAGTAGGAATCAGCCCCAGCATTTT
CDR3 protein: CASSLSRNQPQHF

CDR3 length: 14
clone size: -
J gene: TRBJ1-1
V gene: TRBV28
D gene: -
CDR3 DNA: TGTGCCAGCAGTACCAGAAACCGGGACGGGGAAGCTTTCTTT
CDR3 protein: CASSTRNRDGEAFF

CDR3 length: 17
clone size: -
J gene: TRBJ1-2
V gene: TRBV5-5
D gene: -
CDR3 DNA: TGTGCCAGCAGCTTCGACAACTTCCAGGGACTTAACTATGGCTACACCTTC
CDR3 protein: CASSFDNFQGLNYGYTF

CDR3 length: 14
clone size: -
J gene: TRBJ1-1
V gene: TRBV9
D gene: -
CDR3 DNA: TGTGCCAGCAGTACCGACGGGGGTAACACTGAAGCTTTCTTT
CDR3 protein: CASSTDGGNTEAFF

CDR3 length: 15
clone size: once
J gene: TRBJ2-7
V gene: TRBV4-1
D gene: -
CDR3 DNA: TGCGCCAGCAGCCAATACGTTCCACCTACCTACGAGCAGTACTTC
CDR3 protein: CASSQYVPPTYEQYF

CDR3 length: 15
clone size: -
J gene: TRBJ2-1
V gene: TRBV5-4
D gene: TRBD2
CDR3 DNA: TGTGCCAGCAACCCGGGACTAGACCCCTACAATGAGCAGTTCTTC
CDR3 protein: CASNPGLDPYNEQFF

CDR3 length: 17
clone size: -
J gene: TRBJ1-1
V gene: TRBV19
D gene: -
CDR3 DNA: TGTGCCAGTAGTATCTCCGGTAGCAGGGCCCAGAACACTGAAGCTTTCTTT
CDR3 protein: CASSISGSRAQNTEAFF

CDR3 length: 15
clone size: -
J gene: TRBJ1-2
V gene: TRBV9
D gene: -
CDR3 DNA: TGTGCCAGCAGCGTAGAATCAGAGACTAACTATGGCTACACCTTC
CDR3 protein: CASSVESETNYGYTF

CDR3 length: 14
clone size: -
J gene: TRBJ2-7
V gene: TRBV25-1
D gene: TRBD1
CDR3 DNA: TGTGCCAGCGGTTCGGGCAGGACAGGGTACGAGCAGTACTTC
CDR3 protein: CASGSGRTGYEQYF

CDR3 length: 13
clone size: -
J gene: TRBJ1-5
V gene: TRBV6-5
D gene: -
CDR3 DNA: TGTGCCAGCAGTTTGTCAGGGGTGCAGCCCCAGCATTTT
CDR3 protein: CASSLSGVQPQHF

CDR3 length: 15
clone size: medium-sized
J gene: TRBJ2-7
V gene: TRBV6-1
D gene: TRBD2
CDR3 DNA: TGTGCCAGCAGTGAGACTAGCGGAAGTTCCTACGAGCAGTACTTC
CDR3 protein: CASSETSGSSYEQYF

CDR3 length: 18
clone size: once
J gene: TRBJ1-5
V gene: TRBV4-1
D gene: -
CDR3 DNA: TGCGCCAGCAGCGAGGTACCTCCGACGGTAGATAGCAATCAGCCCCAGCATTTT
CDR3 protein: CASSEVPPTVDSNQPQHF

CDR3 length: 18
clone size: -
J gene: TRBJ2-2
V gene: TRBV13
D gene: TRBD1
CDR3 DNA: TGTGCCAGCAGCTCGTTCCGCGCGGACAGGGAGGACACCGGGGAGCTGTTTTTT
CDR3 protein: CASSSFRADREDTGELFF

CDR3 length: 12
clone size: -
J gene: TRBJ2-7
V gene: TRBV9
D gene: -
CDR3 DNA: TGTGCCAGCAGCGGAGACGGTTACGAGCAGTACTTC
CDR3 protein: CASSGDGYEQYF

CDR3 length: 15
clone size: -
J gene: TRBJ2-2
V gene: TRBV7-9
D gene: -
CDR3 DNA: TGTGCCAGCAGTCCCGGGCCCATATCTGCCGGGGAGCTGTTTTTT
CDR3 protein: CASSPGPISAGELFF

CDR3 length: 17
clone size: -
J gene: TRBJ2-1
V gene: TRBV5-1
D gene: TRBD1
CDR3 DNA: TGCGCCAGCAGCTTGAATTTCCGGGACAGGGGCTACAATGAGCAGTTCTTC
CDR3 protein: CASSLNFRDRGYNEQFF

CDR3 length: 13
clone size: -
J gene: TRBJ1-2
V gene: TRBV7-9
D gene: -
CDR3 DNA: TGTGCCAGCAGTCACGTGTATGACTATGGCTACACCTTC
CDR3 protein: CASSHVYDYGYTF

CDR3 length: 15
clone size: -
J gene: TRBJ1-5
V gene: TRBV19
D gene: -
CDR3 DNA: TGTGCCAGTAGTATCGGACCTATGTTGGATCAGCCCCAGCATTTT
CDR3 protein: CASSIGPMLDQPQHF

CDR3 length: 16
clone size: -
J gene: TRBJ1-2
V gene: TRBV7-9
D gene: -
CDR3 DNA: TGTGCCAGCAGCTTATTTTCGGCAGACCCTAACTATGGCTACACCTTC
CDR3 protein: CASSLFSADPNYGYTF

CDR3 length: 15
clone size: -
J gene: TRBJ2-2
V gene: TRBV4-3
D gene: -
CDR3 DNA: TGCGCCAGCAGCCAAGAGGCGGGGAACACCGGGGAGCTGTTTTTT
CDR3 protein: CASSQEAGNTGELFF

CDR3 length: 13
clone size: -
J gene: TRBJ2-1
V gene: TRBV9
D gene: -
CDR3 DNA: TGTGCCAGCAGCGCCCCCGAACAGGGTGAGCAGTTCTTC
CDR3 protein: CASSAPEQGEQFF

CDR3 length: 12
clone size: -
J gene: TRBJ1-5
V gene: TRBV6-5
D gene: -
CDR3 DNA: TGTGCCAGCAGTTCGGACCGCAGGTCCCAGCATTTT
CDR3 protein: CASSSDRRSQHF

CDR3 length: 13
clone size: -
J gene: TRBJ2-7
V gene: TRBV19
D gene: TRBD1
CDR3 DNA: TGTGCCAGTCGACCGGGACAGACCTACGAGCAGTACTTC
CDR3 protein: CASRPGQTYEQYF

CDR3 length: 15
clone size: -
J gene: TRBJ1-2
V gene: TRBV7-8
D gene: -
CDR3 DNA: TGTGCCAGCAGCTTAGTCGGGCAGAACGACAATGGCTACACCTTC
CDR3 protein: CASSLVGQNDNGYTF

CDR3 length: 13
clone size: -
J gene: TRBJ1-5
V gene: TRBV19
D gene: -
CDR3 DNA: TGTGCCAGTAGCCTAGGTAGCAATCAGCCCCAGCATTTT
CDR3 protein: CASSLGSNQPQHF

CDR3 length: 14
clone size: -
J gene: TRBJ2-5
V gene: TRBV9
D gene: -
CDR3 DNA: TGTGCCAGCAGCGTAGACGGCGGGAAAGAGACCCAGTACTTC
CDR3 protein: CASSVDGGKETQYF

CDR3 length: 11
clone size: -
J gene: TRBJ1-5
V gene: TRBV30
D gene: -
CDR3 DNA: TGTGCCTGGGGGGGAAATCAGCCCCAGCATTTT
CDR3 protein: CAWGGNQPQHF

CDR3 length: 17
clone size: -
J gene: TRBJ2-2
V gene: TRBV30
D gene: TRBD2
CDR3 DNA: TGTGCCTGGCATGACTTTAGCGGGGGAGCGAACACCGGGGAGCTGTTTTTT
CDR3 protein: CAWHDFSGGANTGELFF

CDR3 length: 13
clone size: once
J gene: TRBJ2-3
V gene: TRBV7-3
D gene: TRBD1
CDR3 DNA: TGTGCCAGCAGCTCACAGGGGGCAGATACGCAGTATTTT
CDR3 protein: CASSSQGADTQYF

CDR3 length: 13
clone size: -
J gene: TRBJ2-5
V gene: TRBV7-3
D gene: -
CDR3 DNA: TGTGCCAGCAGCTTAAATACCGGAGAGACCCAGTACTTC
CDR3 protein: CASSLNTGETQYF

CDR3 length: 14
clone size: -
J gene: TRBJ2-1
V gene: TRBV11-2
D gene: -
CDR3 DNA: TGTGCCAGCAGCCTTGGAAGGGCTAACAATGAGCAGTTCTTC
CDR3 protein: CASSLGRANNEQFF

CDR3 length: 13
clone size: few
J gene: TRBJ1-1
V gene: TRBV7-3
D gene: -
CDR3 DNA: TGTGCCAGCAGCTTAACGCAGGGGAGGGAAGCTTTCTTT
CDR3 protein: CASSLTQGREAFF

CDR3 length: 17
clone size: -
J gene: TRBJ1-1
V gene: TRBV28
D gene: TRBD1
CDR3 DNA: TGTGCCAGCAGTCTATACTACAGGGGTGAGCTCAGAAATGAAGCTTTCTTT
CDR3 protein: CASSLYYRGELRNEAFF

CDR3 length: 11
clone size: -
J gene: TRBJ2-7
V gene: TRBV20-1
D gene: TRBD2
CDR3 DNA: TGCAGTGCCGGGACTAGCCCCGAGCAGTACTTC
CDR3 protein: CSAGTSPEQYF

CDR3 length: 13
clone size: -
J gene: TRBJ1-2
V gene: TRBV25-1
D gene: -
CDR3 DNA: TGTGCCAGCAGTGAAACAGTTGGCTATGGCTACACCTTC
CDR3 protein: CASSETVGYGYTF

CDR3 length: 18
clone size: -
J gene: TRBJ2-3
V gene: TRBV18
D gene: TRBD2
CDR3 DNA: TGTGCCAGCTCACCACCTGTTGGCTTAGCGGGGCCTACAGATACGCAGTATTTT
CDR3 protein: CASSPPVGLAGPTDTQYF

CDR3 length: 14
clone size: few
J gene: TRBJ1-1
V gene: TRBV5-5
D gene: -
CDR3 DNA: TGTGCCAGCAGCGTGGGGCACTCGAACACTGAAGCTTTCTTT
CDR3 protein: CASSVGHSNTEAFF

CDR3 length: 15
clone size: -
J gene: TRBJ2-7
V gene: TRBV6-1
D gene: TRBD1
CDR3 DNA: TGTGCCAGCAGCGACCTATTTGACAGGGGCTACGAGCAGTACTTC
CDR3 protein: CASSDLFDRGYEQYF

CDR3 length: 13
clone size: few
J gene: TRBJ1-1
V gene: TRBV9
D gene: -
CDR3 DNA: TGTGCCAGCAAGAACGCGTCGGGGACTGAAGCTTTCTTT
CDR3 protein: CASKNASGTEAFF

CDR3 length: 18
clone size: -
J gene: TRBJ1-5
V gene: TRBV28
D gene: TRBD1
CDR3 DNA: TGTGCCAGCAGCATAGGGCGGGACAGGTTATATAGCAATCAGCCCCAGCATTTT
CDR3 protein: CASSIGRDRLYSNQPQHF

CDR3 length: 15
clone size: -
J gene: TRBJ2-7
V gene: TRBV4-3
D gene: -
CDR3 DNA: TGCGCCAGCAGCCAAGGGGTCCTGGTGGGATACGAGCAGTACTTC
CDR3 protein: CASSQGVLVGYEQYF

CDR3 length: 13
clone size: -
J gene: TRBJ1-4
V gene: TRBV11-2
D gene: -
CDR3 DNA: TGTGCCAGCAGCTTAGCTCCCAGCGAAAAACTGTTTTTT
CDR3 protein: CASSLAPSEKLFF

CDR3 length: 14
clone size: -
J gene: TRBJ1-4
V gene: TRBV9
D gene: -
CDR3 DNA: TGTGCCAGCAGCGCGGACAGTTCTAATGAAAAACTGTTTTTT
CDR3 protein: CASSADSSNEKLFF

CDR3 length: 15
clone size: -
J gene: TRBJ2-1
V gene: TRBV27
D gene: TRBD1
CDR3 DNA: TGTGCCAGCACCGTTGACAGGGGGCCTTACAATGAGCAGTTCTTC
CDR3 protein: CASTVDRGPYNEQFF

CDR3 length: 16
clone size: -
J gene: TRBJ1-1
V gene: TRBV7-9
D gene: TRBD1
CDR3 DNA: TGTGCCAGCAGCTTAGGGGATGGACAGGAGAACACTGAAGCTTTCTTT
CDR3 protein: CASSLGDGQENTEAFF

CDR3 length: 15
clone size: -
J gene: TRBJ1-2
V gene: TRBV9
D gene: -
CDR3 DNA: TGTGCCAGCAGCGCCCCCTTTGAGGGAGAGGATGCCTACACCTTC
CDR3 protein: CASSAPFEGEDAYTF

CDR3 length: 15
clone size: -
J gene: TRBJ1-1
V gene: TRBV4-3
D gene: -
CDR3 DNA: TGCGCCAGCAGCCAAGTGATCGGGAGGGGCACTGAAGCTTTCTTT
CDR3 protein: CASSQVIGRGTEAFF

CDR3 length: 15
clone size: -
J gene: TRBJ1-6
V gene: TRBV6-1
D gene: -
CDR3 DNA: TGTGCCAGCAGTGACAGTCTCTCCTATAATTCACCCCTCCACTTT
CDR3 protein: CASSDSLSYNSPLHF

CDR3 length: 18
clone size: -
J gene: TRBJ2-3
V gene: TRBV4-3
D gene: TRBD2
CDR3 DNA: TGCGCCAGCAGCCAAGAAGTAGCGGGAGGGCCTAGCACAGATACGCAGTATTTT
CDR3 protein: CASSQEVAGGPSTDTQYF

CDR3 length: 16
clone size: -
J gene: TRBJ2-7
V gene: TRBV11-2
D gene: -
CDR3 DNA: TGTGCCAGCAGCTTCGGGTTACCAGGGCGGCCCTACGAGCAGTACTTC
CDR3 protein: CASSFGLPGRPYEQYF

CDR3 length: 15
clone size: -
J gene: TRBJ2-4
V gene: TRBV7-9
D gene: -
CDR3 DNA: TGTGCCAGCAGCTACCCGATACGGGGAAAAAACATTCAGTACTTC
CDR3 protein: CASSYPIRGKNIQYF

CDR3 length: 15
clone size: -
J gene: TRBJ2-1
V gene: TRBV29-1
D gene: -
CDR3 DNA: TGCAGCGTTGAGGGTTGGGGCAGGGGTAGCAATGAGCAGTTCTTC
CDR3 protein: CSVEGWGRGSNEQFF

CDR3 length: 18
clone size: once
J gene: TRBJ2-1
V gene: TRBV27
D gene: TRBD2
CDR3 DNA: TGTGCCAGCAGTTTAAGAGGGGGAAGGACTAGCGGAAACAATGAGCAGTTCTTC
CDR3 protein: CASSLRGGRTSGNNEQFF

CDR3 length: 14
clone size: -
J gene: TRBJ2-5
V gene: TRBV19
D gene: -
CDR3 DNA: TGTGCCAGTAGTGACGGGATGTACCAAGAGACCCAGTACTTC
CDR3 protein: CASSDGMYQETQYF

CDR3 length: 14
clone size: -
J gene: TRBJ2-3
V gene: TRBV12-5
D gene: -
CDR3 DNA: TGTGCTAGTGGTCCTTCTGACAGTACAGATACGCAGTATTTT
CDR3 protein: CASGPSDSTDTQYF

CDR3 length: 13
clone size: -
J gene: TRBJ2-7
V gene: TRBV7-9
D gene: TRBD1
CDR3 DNA: TGTGCCAGCAGCTTCTTGACAGGGAGCGAGCAGTACTTC
CDR3 protein: CASSFLTGSEQYF

CDR3 length: 17
clone size: -
J gene: TRBJ1-1
V gene: TRBV13
D gene: -
CDR3 DNA: TGTGCCAGCAGCCTACCCCGGGACCGATACCAGAACACTGAAGCTTTCTTT
CDR3 protein: CASSLPRDRYQNTEAFF

CDR3 length: 14
clone size: -
J gene: TRBJ2-3
V gene: TRBV4-1
D gene: -
CDR3 DNA: TGCGCCAGCAGCACTCGTGGGCCCACAGATACGCAGTATTTT
CDR3 protein: CASSTRGPTDTQYF